This entry is about one TCR beta chain. Its target is unknown. Here immunoSEQ multiplex PCR was the method, and the copy in TCRdb shows in-frame clones only, minus some. The sample holds tens of thousands of clones; about three quarters are singletons and the top ten take 15% to 20%. The CDR3 is 17 amino acids. The V gene's germline CDR1 is SEHNR and CDR2 FQNEAQ (reference sequence). The V and J ends lost 6 bases and 4 bases, in that order; junction bases with no gene match: 12. These data originate in a study of vaccination effects on CD4 cells after COVID-19. Findings of the study overall: Marked clonal contraction was seen late after vaccination (in both infection- and vaccine-induced clones).

Within the ViraFEST assay, antigen-specific CD4+ T cells underwent expansion with viral peptide pools prior to sequencing. Isolating CD4+ T cells followed around nine days of culture. None of these healthy vaccinees had been infected with SARS-CoV-2 before vaccination. Supplemented with about 10 IU/ml IL-2 and 10 ug/ml peptides, 2 million to 2.5 million PBMC per well were kept in culture. Cells had half their medium changed to IL-2 medium on days 3 and 7. The receptor's source is a human donor who received a COVID-19 vaccine. The rearrangement links TRBV7-9 to TRBJ2-1, with 10 nucleotides matching TRBD2. The starting material was CD4+ T cells from PBMCs cultured with HCoV-NL63 spike peptides, obtained before COVID-19 vaccination. This chain's CDR3 is CASRHPHEAGGYNEQFF. In DNA, the CDR3 is TGTGCCAGCAGACACCCTCATGAAGCGGGGGGGTACAATGAGCAGTTCTTC.